Described below is a single TCR beta chain sequence and its context. This record comes from a study of blood T cell repertoires in COVID-19. The participants were between roughly 18 and 100 years old and came from 24 US areas. Which cohort a participant joined came from the clinical history participants gave. Recovered Cohort 3 donors showed two negative PCRs, clearance, or symptom resolution. Only in-frame clones appear in the TCRdb table, and some are missing; sequencing was by immunoSEQ multiplex PCR. The sample comprises some 170,000 clones, more than 80% of which are singletons, and 6.2% rests with the top ten. Sequenced material: PBMCs or T cells enriched from blood (not recorded which). The source is a man in his forties who had recovered from COVID-19.

CDR3 in DNA: TGTGCCAGCAGCTTAACGGGGGGAATGAACACTGAAGCTTTCTTT. Translating it yields CASSLTGGMNTEAFF. The chain has TRBV7-3 and TRBJ1-1; D might be TRBD1 (5 bases). Trimming shortened V by 0 bases and J by 0 bases, and 8 bases separated the two germline ends. The germline V gene encodes CDR1 SGHTA and CDR2 FQGTGA. The CDR3 runs to 15 residues.